This TCR beta chain appears in the sequencing data of a study of T cell repertoires in cytomegalovirus infection. Across the study: It was the public TCR beta signatures that indicated both CMV infection and matching HLA type.

One entry per CDR3 protein results from TCRdb running MiXCR on the reads. The repertoire includes under 200,000 distinct CDR3 sequences, 8% to 10% of them detected once, and about 4.6% sits in the top ten. V shed 5 bases, J shed 2 bases, and the junction held 8 bases outside the gene matches. Germline V gives CDR1 SGHTA, CDR2 FQGNSA. The CDR3 is 16 residues long. Overall study findings and caveats: HLA-C-restricted TCR beta clonotypes specific for CMV led the ex vivo response. Cumulative frequency (of public TCR beta family members) identified carriers of CMV plus the relevant HLA.

This clonotype has at least ten counts. The antigen is not known. The sequence came from a human donor in good health (CMV status not recorded). Some clones in this sample may be carry-over from other donors' samples. J is TRBJ2-7 and V is TRBV7-2; 11 bases agree with TRBD1. The sequenced material came from PBMCs. CDR3: CASSPGPGQGAYEQYF. The CDR3 DNA is TGTGCCAGCAGCCCCGGTCCGGGACAGGGGGCCTACGAGCAGTACTTC.